This TCR beta chain was observed in a study of blood T cell repertoires in COVID-19. Study overall: COVID-19 samples from acute and convalescent phases originated in the United States, Italy and Spain.

Sequenced by immunoSEQ multiplex PCR; TCRdb stores in-frame clones only, minus some. The data contain around 40,000 clones, about nine tenths of them singletons. V was pared by 6 bases and J by 6 bases, with 6 bases between. This CDR3 has 11 amino acids. Germline V gene data show CDR1 as ENHRY and CDR2 as SYGVKD. The rearrangement uses TRBV10-3 and TRBJ2-1; perhaps TRBD2 as D (5 bases). This clonotype was sampled from a man aged 45-65 years with active COVID-19. Sequenced sample: peripheral blood. The CDR3 DNA sequence: TGTGCCATCAGCCGGGGCAATGAGCAGTTCTTC. Its translation is CAISRGNEQFF.